These T cell receptor beta chains were read from a single sample in a study of CD8+ T cells in alopecia areata. Profiling relied on immunoSEQ multiplex PCR, and the TCRdb table lists in-frame clones only, not all of them. This table has 95,000 to 120,000 clones, 56% appearing once. The sequencing used CD4+ T cells sorted from blood, collected at week 24, from a patient treated with tofacitinib. These receptors came from a human donor with alopecia areata. Both conserved end residues are part of each CDR3. A D gene is named only where the DNA matches it firmly. The listing skips clone size in some rows; elsewhere it reads once, few, many or a size class.

D,size,V,length,J,CDR3,DNA
NA,NA,TRBV29-1,13,TRBJ1-1,CSASSTGWTEAFF,TGCAGCGCTTCATCAACAGGATGGACTGAAGCTTTCTTT
NA,NA,TRBV5-6,16,TRBJ2-4,CASSQPGQGAGVIQYF,TGTGCCAGCAGCCAGCCAGGACAGGGCGCGGGGGTCATTCAGTACTTC
NA,NA,TRBV30,12,TRBJ2-7,CAWSVSGIEQYF,TGTGCCTGGAGTGTAAGTGGAATCGAGCAGTACTTC
TRBD2,NA,TRBV2,14,TRBJ2-3,CASSEASGTDTQYF,TGTGCCAGCAGTGAAGCTAGCGGGACAGATACGCAGTATTTT
NA,once,TRBV2,15,TRBJ2-2,CASSEWTTNTGELFF,TGTGCCAGCAGTGAATGGACTACAAACACCGGGGAGCTGTTTTTT
NA,NA,TRBV11-2,16,TRBJ2-6,CASSLRAGPGANVLTF,TGTGCCAGCAGCTTAAGAGCCGGGCCTGGGGCCAACGTCCTGACTTTC
TRBD2,NA,TRBV5-1,18,TRBJ2-5,CASSLDLAGGLIQETQYF,TGCGCCAGCAGCTTGGATCTAGCGGGGGGGCTAATTCAAGAGACCCAGTACTTC
TRBD2,NA,TRBV29-1,12,TRBJ2-1,CRAGGSYNEQFF,TGCAGAGCCGGGGGGTCCTACAATGAGCAGTTCTTC
NA,few,TRBV6-5,14,TRBJ1-1,CASLGRAPNTEAFF,TGTGCCAGCCTCGGGAGGGCCCCGAACACTGAAGCTTTCTTT
NA,NA,TRBV29-1,13,TRBJ2-2,CSAGTRNTGELFF,TGCAGCGCCGGGACAAGAAACACCGGGGAGCTGTTTTTT
NA,NA,TRBV5-1,13,TRBJ1-5,CASSFDVDQPQHF,TGCGCCAGCAGCTTTGACGTGGACCAGCCCCAGCATTTT
TRBD1,few,TRBV18,14,TRBJ2-3,CASSPGQGRDTQYF,TGTGCCAGCTCACCGGGACAGGGCAGAGATACGCAGTATTTT
TRBD2,many,TRBV5-4,16,TRBJ2-3,CASSSASGTSTDTQYF,TGTGCCAGCAGCTCCGCTAGCGGAACGAGCACAGATACGCAGTATTTT
NA,few,TRBV29-1,11,TRBJ2-7,CSVREAYEQYF,TGCAGCGTTAGGGAGGCCTACGAGCAGTACTTC
NA,NA,TRBV5-6,15,TRBJ1-4,CASSLVGAGNEKLFF,TGTGCCAGCAGCTTGGTGGGGGCCGGTAATGAAAAACTGTTTTTT
NA,NA,TRBV10-3,13,TRBJ1-5,CATRRESNQPQHF,TGTGCCACCCGCCGGGAAAGCAATCAGCCCCAGCATTTT
TRBD1,few,TRBV29-1,13,TRBJ1-1,CSVETGGSTGAFF,TGCAGCGTTGAGACAGGGGGGAGCACTGGAGCTTTCTTT
NA,NA,TRBV19,16,TRBJ1-5,CASSMQTPGRNQPQHF,TGTGCCAGTAGTATGCAAACCCCCGGGCGTAATCAGCCCCAGCATTTT
TRBD1,NA,TRBV30,15,TRBJ1-4,CAWSGTGGDFEKLFF,TGTGCCTGGTCGGGGACAGGGGGCGATTTCGAAAAACTGTTTTTT
NA,NA,TRBV19,16,TRBJ2-7,CASSMDSSGSAYEQYF,TGTGCCAGTAGTATGGACTCATCGGGGAGCGCCTACGAGCAGTACTTC
NA,NA,TRBV4-2,13,TRBJ2-5,CASSLHQGETQYF,TGTGCCAGCAGCCTCCACCAGGGAGAGACCCAGTACTTC
NA,NA,TRBV2,11,TRBJ2-1,CASSERVFQFF,TGTGCCAGCAGCGAACGGGTCTTTCAGTTCTTC
NA,NA,TRBV29-1,13,TRBJ2-3,CSVELQPTDTQYF,TGCAGCGTTGAGTTACAGCCCACAGATACGCAGTATTTT
TRBD2,few,TRBV5-1,17,TRBJ2-1,CASSLGLGGLASNEQFF,TGCGCCAGCAGCTTGGGGCTTGGGGGACTAGCCTCCAATGAGCAGTTCTTC
TRBD1,NA,TRBV2,14,TRBJ1-5,CASSKTGENQPQHF,TGTGCCAGCAGCAAGACAGGGGAGAATCAGCCCCAGCATTTT
TRBD1,once,TRBV30,14,TRBJ1-5,CACQGQGGSQPQHF,TGTGCCTGCCAGGGACAGGGTGGGAGTCAGCCCCAGCATTTT
NA,NA,TRBV25-1,14,TRBJ2-2,CASSVNSNTGELFF,TGTGCCAGCAGTGTCAATTCGAACACCGGGGAGCTGTTTTTT
NA,few,TRBV28,14,TRBJ2-7,CASSFALASYEQYF,TGTGCCAGCAGTTTCGCCCTTGCTTCCTACGAGCAGTACTTC
NA,NA,TRBV4-1,13,TRBJ2-1,CASSQEVYTEQFF,TGCGCCAGCAGCCAAGAGGTCTACACTGAGCAGTTCTTC
NA,NA,TRBV27,14,TRBJ1-5,CASRRTYSNQPQHF,TGTGCCAGCAGACGAACCTATAGCAATCAGCCCCAGCATTTT
NA,many,TRBV7-9,12,TRBJ1-1,CASSLRSAEAFF,TGTGCCAGCAGCTTAAGGAGCGCTGAAGCTTTCTTT
NA,NA,TRBV4-3,16,TRBJ2-1,CASSPVRNREANEQFF,TGCGCCAGCAGCCCAGTTCGGAACAGGGAGGCCAATGAGCAGTTCTTC
NA,NA,TRBV6-1,13,TRBJ2-1,CASKGLGKNEQFF,TGTGCCAGCAAGGGACTTGGGAAAAATGAGCAGTTCTTC
NA,NA,TRBV27,14,TRBJ1-1,CASSQIRGNTEAFF,TGTGCCAGCAGTCAAATTCGAGGGAACACTGAAGCTTTCTTT
NA,NA,TRBV4-1,15,TRBJ1-1,CASSQERASLFEAFF,TGCGCCAGCAGCCAAGAAAGGGCTAGCCTCTTTGAAGCTTTCTTT
NA,NA,TRBV30,12,TRBJ2-7,CAWSFRGYEQYF,TGTGCCTGGAGTTTCAGGGGCTACGAGCAGTACTTC
NA,few,TRBV29-1,13,TRBJ1-1,CSGVRTVYAEAFF,TGCAGCGGTGTCCGGACAGTTTACGCTGAAGCTTTCTTT
NA,NA,TRBV5-1,13,TRBJ2-7,CASSLGSTYEQYF,TGCGCCAGCAGCTTGGGGTCTACCTACGAGCAGTACTTC
NA,NA,TRBV7-9,13,TRBJ1-2,CASSFGQPLGYTF,TGTGCCAGCAGCTTCGGGCAGCCACTTGGCTACACCTTC
TRBD1,few,TRBV30,13,TRBJ2-4,CAWNTGGQNIQYF,TGTGCCTGGAATACAGGGGGCCAAAACATTCAGTACTTC
NA,few,TRBV5-6,12,TRBJ1-1,CASSWGTREAFF,TGTGCCAGCAGCTGGGGGACTCGTGAAGCTTTCTTT
NA,NA,TRBV15,13,TRBJ1-5,CATSRDPSQPQHF,TGTGCCACCAGCAGAGATCCGAGTCAGCCCCAGCATTTT
NA,NA,TRBV9,13,TRBJ2-5,CASSVDFQETQYF,TGTGCCAGCAGCGTGGACTTCCAAGAGACCCAGTACTTC
NA,NA,TRBV30,11,TRBJ1-5,CAWSVNRLEHF,TGTGCCTGGAGTGTAAACCGCTTGGAGCATTTT
NA,once,TRBV15,18,TRBJ1-1,CATSRDSVTSTGNTEAFF,TGTGCCACCAGCAGAGATAGCGTGACCTCCACGGGGAACACTGAAGCTTTCTTT